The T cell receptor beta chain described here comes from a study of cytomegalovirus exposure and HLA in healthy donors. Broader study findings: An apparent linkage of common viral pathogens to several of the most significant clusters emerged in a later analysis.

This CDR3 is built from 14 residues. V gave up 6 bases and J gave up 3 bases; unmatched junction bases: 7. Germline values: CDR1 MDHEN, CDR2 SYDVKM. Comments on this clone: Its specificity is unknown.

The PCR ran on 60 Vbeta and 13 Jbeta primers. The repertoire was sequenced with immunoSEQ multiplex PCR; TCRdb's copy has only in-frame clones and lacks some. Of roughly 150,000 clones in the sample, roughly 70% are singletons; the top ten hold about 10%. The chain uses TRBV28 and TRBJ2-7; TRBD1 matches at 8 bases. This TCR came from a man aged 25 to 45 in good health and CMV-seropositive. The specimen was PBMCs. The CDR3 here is CASRTGQGDYEQYF. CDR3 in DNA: TGTGCCAGCAGAACCGGACAGGGAGACTACGAGCAGTACTTC. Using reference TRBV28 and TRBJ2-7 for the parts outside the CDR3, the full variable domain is DVKVTQSSRYLVKRTGEKVFLECVQDMDHENMFWYRQDPGLGLRLIYFSYDVKMKEKGDIPEGYSVSREKKERFSLILESASTNQTSMYLCASRTGQGDYEQYFGPGTRLTVT.